These 4 T cell receptor beta chains share one sample of origin, sequenced in a study of cytomegalovirus exposure and HLA in healthy donors. The primer mix had 60 Vbeta and 13 Jbeta primers. TCRdb's table, derived via immunoSEQ multiplex PCR, lists solely in-frame clones and lacks some. The sample shows nearly 200,000 clones, 82% of them seen only once. Sample: PBMCs. These receptors all stem from a woman in her forties or fifties in good health and CMV-seropositive.

The chain couples TRBV28 to TRBJ2-3; 10 bases line up with TRBD2. J gave up 4 bases and V 5 bases, and 9 bases lay outside the gene matches. The CDR3 is made up of 16 amino acids. Germline values: CDR1 MDHEN, CDR2 SYDVKM. CDR3 DNA: TGTGCCAGCAGTCGCCGGAGGACTAGCGGATCAGATACGCAGTATTTT. It encodes CASSRRRTSGSDTQYF.

The chain is built from TRBV14 and TRBJ2-1; 7 bases are shared with TRBD1. The junction had 20 bases not matched to a gene; V was cut back by 8 bases and J by 7 bases. Germline V gene lookup returns CDR1 SGHDN and CDR2 FVKESK. This CDR3 spans 17 amino acids. CDR3 DNA: TGTGCCAGCGCCATCAATCCCGGGACAGCCCTTCGTAATGAGCAGTTCTTC. Translating it yields CASAINPGTALRNEQFF.

V is TRBV30 and J is TRBJ1-6, with D unclear. The V and J ends lost 7 bases and 2 bases respectively, with 15 bases between them. Germline V CDR1 and CDR2: GTSNPN, SVGIG (reference sequence). The CDR3 is made up of 15 amino acids. DNA of the CDR3: TGTGCCTTCTGGTCAGAGGGAACCTATAATTCACCCCTCCACTTT. Amino acid sequence: CAFWSEGTYNSPLHF.

The chain has TRBV5-4 and TRBJ2-7; TRBD1 matches at 10 bases. V dropped 4 bases and J dropped 7; count of bases not matched to a gene: 14. CDR1 and CDR2 from the germline V gene are SGHNT and YYREEE (reference sequence). The CDR3 has 16 residues. The CDR3: CASSRGGTGEFREQYF. DNA for the CDR3: TGTGCCAGCAGCAGGGGGGGGACAGGGGAATTTAGAGAGCAGTACTTC.